This passage covers 3 T cell receptor beta chains from one sample sequenced in a study of blood T cell repertoires in COVID-19. Assay used: immunoSEQ multiplex PCR; TCRdb lists only in-frame clones, some missing. The sample includes hundreds of thousands of clones, roughly 89% of them seen just once. Sequencing input: peripheral blood. Every receptor here comes from a woman aged 25 to 39 with COVID-19, enrolled during active disease.

This chain links TRBV19 with TRBJ1-5; 9 nucleotides align to TRBD1. V lost 1 base, J lost 9 bases, and 7 bases stayed unmatched. The germline gives CDR1 LNHDA, CDR2 SQIVND (reference sequence). The CDR3 is 15 residues long. CDR3 bases: TGTGCCAGTAGTATAGGACAGGGGGGACGTGGGCCCCAGCATTTT. Protein: CASSIGQGGRGPQHF. Full variable domain (rest looked up from reference TRBV19 and TRBJ1-5): DGGITQSPKYLFRKEGQNVTLSCEQNLNHDAMYWYRQDPGQGLRLIYYSQIVNDFQKGDIAEGYSVSREKKESFPLTVTSAQKNPTAFYLCASSIGQGGRGPQHFGDGTRLSIL.

The chain combines TRBV5-6 with TRBJ1-1, with a weak D call TRBD1 (5 bases). The V end lost 6 bases, the J end lost 3 bases, and 15 bases lay between the germline ends. This CDR3 comprises 14 residues. CDR1 is SGHDT and CDR2 is YYEEEE in the germline V gene. The DNA of the CDR3 is TGTGCCAGCACTCTTGGGGGGGTGGACACTGAAGCTTTCTTT. Translated, it gives CASTLGGVDTEAFF.

The CDR3, as DNA: TGTGCCATCAGTGAAACTAGCGGGGGAACCGGGGAGCTGTTTTTT. Translated, it gives CAISETSGGTGELFF. This chain connects TRBV10-3 to TRBJ2-2, with 11 bases fitting TRBD2. Unmatched junction bases numbered 2, after V lost 3 bases and J lost 5 bases. The CDR3 is 15 amino acids. In germline, CDR1 is ENHRY, CDR2 SYGVKD.